These 13 T cell receptor beta chains originate from one sample sequenced in a study of blood T cells in healthy people across ages. A J-beta primer mix and a sample-barcoded 5' primer were used in a second PCR of roughly 6 to 12 cycles. One entry per CDR3 protein results from TCRdb running MiXCR on the 5' RACE reads. Of 590,000 or so distinct CDR3 sequences listed, roughly 31% are singletons. The sequenced sample was blood. These receptors came from a woman aged 80 or over in good health.

As to this clonotype: A much larger clone differs from this one at a single base, so this may be a read error. The chain uses TRBV20-1 and TRBJ2-5; D is uncertain. Germline CDR1 and CDR2: DFQATT and SNEGSKA (reference sequence). The length of the CDR3 is 12 residues. CDR3 coding DNA: TGCAGGGCCAGGCGGTTCCAAGAGACCCAGTACTTC. Translated: CRARRFQETQYF.

The V and J genes are TRBV5-5 and TRBJ2-4; TRBD1 matches 7 bases. Germline V CDR1 and CDR2: SGHKS, YYEKEE (reference sequence). CDR3 length: 17 amino acids. Trimming removed 3 bases from V and 0 bases from J; junction bases left unmatched: 9. CDR3: CASSSSGQVLAKNIQYF. CDR3 nucleotide sequence: TGTGCCAGCAGCTCTTCCGGACAGGTCCTAGCCAAAAACATTCAGTACTTC. Based on the CDR3 plus reference TRBV5-5 and TRBJ2-4, the full variable domain is DAGVTQSPTHLIKTRGQQVTLRCSPISGHKSVSWYQQVLGQGPQFIFQYYEKEERGRGNFPDRFSARQFPNYSSELNVNALLLGDSALYLCASSSSGQVLAKNIQYFGAGTRLSVL.

The V call is TRBV28, the J call TRBJ1-2; TRBD1 aligns across 9 bases. J lost 6 bases, V lost 4 bases, and 6 bases had no gene match. This CDR3 contains 14 residues. Germline CDR1 reads MDHEN; CDR2 reads SYDVKM. CDR3 in amino acids: CASSSQGQGHGYTF. In DNA form, the CDR3 reads TGTGCCAGCAGTTCTCAGGGACAGGGACATGGCTACACCTTC.

This clonotype was found a few times. The V call is TRBV28, the J call TRBJ2-7, with no clear D. The CDR3 has 15 amino acids. Germline V CDR1 and CDR2: MDHEN, SYDVKM. Between the trimmed V and J ends, which lost 5 bases and 5 bases, there was a span of 19 bases. The chain's CDR3 is CASSRPSDPMNEQYF. The CDR3 region has the DNA TGTGCCAGCAGTCGACCCTCCGACCCCATGAACGAGCAGTACTTC.

The chain links TRBV7-2 to TRBJ2-2; D is ambiguous. Germline CDR1 is SGHTA and CDR2 is FQGNSA. The CDR3 totals 14 residues. Trimming stripped 5 bases from V and 7 bases from J, with 14 bases between. The chain's CDR3 is CASSDGIVGGELFF. For the CDR3, the DNA is TGTGCCAGCAGCGATGGGATAGTAGGCGGGGAGCTGTTTTTT.

Details on this clonotype: A clone one base away is much larger, so this may be a read error. The rearrangement joins TRBV11-2 to TRBJ2-7; D is uncertain. Germline V lookup: CDR1 SGHAT, CDR2 FQNNGV. The CDR3 is 15 residues long. The CDR3 loop is CANSLDTMSSYEQYF. As DNA, the CDR3 is TGTGCCAACAGCTTAGACACAATGAGCTCCTACGAGCAGTACTTC.

On this clonotype: The junction does not match germline at one end; this may be a read error. CDR3 bases: TGTGCCAGCATTCAGACTAGCGGGGGGCGCTCCTACAATGAGCGGTTCTTC. Its translation: CASIQTSGGRSYNERFF. This chain uses TRBV2 with TRBJ2-1, with 13 positions matching TRBD2. The CDR3 loop spans 17 amino acids. CDR1 and CDR2 from the germline V gene are SNHLY and FYNNEI.

This clonotype has ten or more counts. The chain uses TRBV11-2 and TRBJ2-5; 7 bases are a match to TRBD1. The V and J ends lost 5 bases and 5 bases, in that order; junction bases with no gene match: 14. Looked up from germline, CDR1 is SGHAT and CDR2 is FQNNGV. CDR3 length equals 16 residues. CDR3 sequence reads: CASSPTLGQRQETQYF. CDR3 DNA: TGTGCCAGCAGCCCTACACTGGGACAGAGACAGGAGACCCAGTACTTC.

The chain combines TRBV5-1 with TRBJ2-2; D gene unclear. V lost 0 bases and J lost 4, with 7 bases in between. From germline, CDR1 is SGHRS and CDR2 YFSETQ. The CDR3 has 14 residues. DNA of the CDR3: TGCGCCAGCAGCTTGGAACTATCCACCGGGGAGCTGTTTTTT. This encodes CASSLELSTGELFF. The entire variable domain, with the rest obtained from reference TRBV5-1 and TRBJ2-2, is as follows: KAGVTQTPRYLIKTRGQQVTLSCSPISGHRSVSWYQQTPGQGLQFLFEYFSETQRNKGNFPGRFSGRQFSNSRSEMNVSTLELGDSALYLCASSLELSTGELFFGEGSRLTVL.

For this clonotype: A much larger clone lies a single base off, so this may be a read error. The rearrangement links TRBV30 to TRBJ2-7; a weak D match, TRBD2 (6 bases). With 2 bases removed from V and 7 bases from J, the gap between germline ends came to 15 bases. The CDR3 has 13 amino acids. The germline V gene encodes CDR1 GTSNPN and CDR2 SVGIG (reference sequence). CDR3 residues: CAWSSRTNNEQYF. CDR3 nucleotides: TGTGCCTGGAGTTCTAGGACTAACAATGAGCAGTACTTC.

This clonotype occurred many times. This sequence joins TRBV6-6 and TRBJ1-1; D may be TRBD1 (6 bases). Germline V gene data show CDR1 as MNHNY and CDR2 as SVGAGI (reference sequence). The CDR3 is 14 amino acids. V shed 1 base and J shed 7 bases, with 13 bases lying between them. The CDR3 region is CASSYLGGTIEAFF. The CDR3 DNA is TGTGCCAGCAGTTACTTAGGGGGTACTATTGAAGCTTTCTTT.

As for this clonotype: A much larger clone differs from this one at a single base, so this may be a read error. The chain recombines TRBV6-1 with TRBJ1-5; D gene uncertain. V lost 6 bases and J lost 5, with 14 bases in between. Germline CDR1 MNHNS, CDR2 SASEGT. This CDR3 spans 14 amino acids. The CDR3 coding sequence is TGTGCCAGCAGGGAATCGGACCGTTATCAGCCCCAGCATTTT. As protein: CASRESDRYQPQHF.

This clonotype came up many times. The chain couples TRBV12-3 or TRBV12-4 to TRBJ1-5, with 11 nucleotides matching TRBD1. The V gene end was trimmed by 6 bases and the J gene end by 2 bases; junction bases not matched to a gene: 6. The length of the CDR3 is 16 residues. CDR3 sequence: CASRRTGGKGNQPQHF. In DNA, the CDR3 is TGTGCCAGCAGGAGGACAGGGGGCAAAGGCAATCAGCCCCAGCATTTT.